This T cell receptor beta chain originates from a study of shared clonotypes between healthy human individuals. TCRdb keeps only in-frame clones here, not all; method: immunoSEQ multiplex PCR. The data show 2,500,000 or so clones, 80% to 95% seen once. CDR3 length equals 15 residues. Trimming removed 5 bases from V and 0 bases from J, with 13 bases in between. The germline gives CDR1 SGHAT, CDR2 FQDESV (reference sequence). The material sequenced was naive CD4+ T cells from PBMCs. Sample subset: CD45RA+ positively selected. The source is a man younger than 30 in good health. Some clones in this sample may be carry-over from other donors' samples. The V gene is TRBV11-1, the J gene TRBJ2-5; no clear D gene. CDR3 sequence: CASSRPRLYQETQYF. Here the CDR3 DNA reads TGTGCCAGCAGCCGCCCCCGACTTTACCAAGAGACCCAGTACTTC.